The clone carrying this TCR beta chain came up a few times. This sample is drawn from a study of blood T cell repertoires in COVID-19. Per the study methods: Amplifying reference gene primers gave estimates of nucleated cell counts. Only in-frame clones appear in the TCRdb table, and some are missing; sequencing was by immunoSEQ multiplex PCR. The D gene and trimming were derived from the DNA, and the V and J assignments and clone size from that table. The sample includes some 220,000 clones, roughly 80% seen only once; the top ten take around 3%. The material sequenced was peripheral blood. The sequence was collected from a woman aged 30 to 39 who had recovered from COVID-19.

The CDR3 DNA reads TGTGCCACTATCGGGACAGGGGATCGCTACGAGCAGTACTTC. Protein sequence: CATIGTGDRYEQYF. The chain joins TRBV7-9 to TRBJ2-7; 10 positions match TRBD1. The junction had 9 bases not matched to a gene; V was cut back by 10 bases and J by 3 bases. Per the germline V gene, CDR1 is SEHNR and CDR2 is FQNEAQ (reference sequence). The CDR3 covers 14 residues.